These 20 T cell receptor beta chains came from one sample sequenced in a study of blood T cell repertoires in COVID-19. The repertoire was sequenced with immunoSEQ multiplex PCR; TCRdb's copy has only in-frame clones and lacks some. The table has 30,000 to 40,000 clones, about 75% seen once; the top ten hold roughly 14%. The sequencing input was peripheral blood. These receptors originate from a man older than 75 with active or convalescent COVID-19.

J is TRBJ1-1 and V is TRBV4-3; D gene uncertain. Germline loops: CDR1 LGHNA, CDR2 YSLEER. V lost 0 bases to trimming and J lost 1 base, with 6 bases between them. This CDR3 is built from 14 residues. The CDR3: CASSQDRRNTEAFF. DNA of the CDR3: TGCGCCAGCAGCCAAGATAGGAGGAACACTGAAGCTTTCTTT.

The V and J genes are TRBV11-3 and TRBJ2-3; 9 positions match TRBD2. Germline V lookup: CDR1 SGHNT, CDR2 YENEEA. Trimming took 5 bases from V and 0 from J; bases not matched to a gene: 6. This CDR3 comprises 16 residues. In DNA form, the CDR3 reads TGTGCCAGCAGCACTCTAGCGGGGTTGAGCACAGATACGCAGTATTTT. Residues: CASSTLAGLSTDTQYF.

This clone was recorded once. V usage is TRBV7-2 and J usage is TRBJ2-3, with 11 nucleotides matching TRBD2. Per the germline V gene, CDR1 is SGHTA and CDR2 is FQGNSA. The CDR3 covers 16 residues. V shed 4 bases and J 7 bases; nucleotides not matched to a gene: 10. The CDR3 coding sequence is TGTGCCAGCAGCTCCGTAGCGGGAGGGGAGCTCTATACGCAGTATTTT. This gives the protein CASSSVAGGELYTQYF.

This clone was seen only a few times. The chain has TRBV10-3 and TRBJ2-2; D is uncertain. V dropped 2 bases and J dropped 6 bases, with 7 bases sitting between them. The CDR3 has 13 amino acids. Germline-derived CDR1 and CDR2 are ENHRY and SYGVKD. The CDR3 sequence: CAISEPPPGELFF. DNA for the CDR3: TGTGCCATCAGTGAGCCCCCTCCCGGGGAGCTGTTTTTT.

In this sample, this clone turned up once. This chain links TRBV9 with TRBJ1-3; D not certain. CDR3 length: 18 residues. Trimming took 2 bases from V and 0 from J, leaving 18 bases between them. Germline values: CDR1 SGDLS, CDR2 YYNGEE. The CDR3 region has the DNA TGTGCCAGCAGCGTCAATGACGGACTCCTCTTCTCTGGAAACACCATATATTTT. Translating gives CASSVNDGLLFSGNTIYF.

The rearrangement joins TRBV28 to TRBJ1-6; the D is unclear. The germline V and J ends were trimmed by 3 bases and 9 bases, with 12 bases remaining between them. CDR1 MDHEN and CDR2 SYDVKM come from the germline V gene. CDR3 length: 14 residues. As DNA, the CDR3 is TGTGCCAGCAGTTTTTTCCGGGAATCTTCACCCCTCCACTTT. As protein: CASSFFRESSPLHF.

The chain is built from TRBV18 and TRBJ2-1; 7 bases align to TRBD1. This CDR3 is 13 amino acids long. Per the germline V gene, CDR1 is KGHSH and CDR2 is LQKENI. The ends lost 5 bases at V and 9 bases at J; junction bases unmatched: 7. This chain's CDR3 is CASSDGTASEQFF. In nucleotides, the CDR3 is TGTGCCAGCTCAGACGGGACAGCAAGTGAGCAGTTCTTC.

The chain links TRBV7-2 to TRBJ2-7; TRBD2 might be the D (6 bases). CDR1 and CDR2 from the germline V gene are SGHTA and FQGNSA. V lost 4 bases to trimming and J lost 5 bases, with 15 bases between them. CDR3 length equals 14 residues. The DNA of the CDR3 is TGTGCCAGCAGCTCACGCCCAGGAGGGAACGAGCAGTACTTC. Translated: CASSSRPGGNEQYF. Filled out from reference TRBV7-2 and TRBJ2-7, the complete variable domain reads GAGVSQSPSNKVTEKGKDVELRCDPISGHTALYWYRQSLGQGLEFLIYFQGNSAPDKSGLPSDRFSAERTGGSVSTLTIQRTQQEDSAVYLCASSSRPGGNEQYFGPGTRLTVT.

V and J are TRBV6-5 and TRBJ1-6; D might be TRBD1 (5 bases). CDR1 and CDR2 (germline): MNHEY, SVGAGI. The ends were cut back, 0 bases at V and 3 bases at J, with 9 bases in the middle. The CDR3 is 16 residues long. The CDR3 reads CASSYSQDLYNSPLHF. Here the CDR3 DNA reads TGTGCCAGCAGTTACTCACAGGACCTCTATAATTCACCCCTCCACTTT.

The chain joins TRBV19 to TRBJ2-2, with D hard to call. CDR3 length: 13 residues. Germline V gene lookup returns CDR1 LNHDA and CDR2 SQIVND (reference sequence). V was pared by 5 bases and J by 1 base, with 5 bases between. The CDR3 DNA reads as TGTGCCAGTAGTGCAGGGAACACCGGGGAGCTGTTTTTT. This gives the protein CASSAGNTGELFF.

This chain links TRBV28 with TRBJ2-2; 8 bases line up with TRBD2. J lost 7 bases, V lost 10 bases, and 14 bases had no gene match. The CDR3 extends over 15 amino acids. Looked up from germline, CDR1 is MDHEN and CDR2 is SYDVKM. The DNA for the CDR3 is TGTGCCATTAGCTTAAGGCGGGAGGCGGACGGGGAGCTGTTTTTT. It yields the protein CAISLRREADGELFF.

CDR3 sequence reads: CASSLNLLGGPQETQYF. The CDR3 region has the DNA TGTGCCAGCAGCTTAAATCTTTTAGGGGGACCTCAAGAGACCCAGTACTTC. The chain recombines TRBV5-4 with TRBJ2-5, with D perhaps matching TRBD1 (6 bases). V dropped 2 bases and J dropped 2 bases, with 19 bases sitting between them. The CDR3 sequence is 17 residues long. CDR1 and CDR2 from the germline V gene are SGHNT and YYREEE (reference sequence). The variable domain in full, with the rest retrieved from reference TRBV5-4 and TRBJ2-5, is ETGVTQSPTHLIKTRGQQVTLRCSSQSGHNTVSWYQQALGQGPQFIFQYYREEENGRGNFPPRFSGLQFPNYSSELNVNALELDDSALYLCASSLNLLGGPQETQYFGPGTRLLVL.

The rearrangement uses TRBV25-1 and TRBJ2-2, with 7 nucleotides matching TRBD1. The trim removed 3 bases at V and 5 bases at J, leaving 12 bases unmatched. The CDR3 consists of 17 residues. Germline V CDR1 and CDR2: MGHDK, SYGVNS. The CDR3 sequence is CASSEPKRQGWTGELFF. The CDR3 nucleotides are TGTGCCAGCAGTGAGCCAAAAAGACAGGGTTGGACCGGGGAGCTGTTTTTT.

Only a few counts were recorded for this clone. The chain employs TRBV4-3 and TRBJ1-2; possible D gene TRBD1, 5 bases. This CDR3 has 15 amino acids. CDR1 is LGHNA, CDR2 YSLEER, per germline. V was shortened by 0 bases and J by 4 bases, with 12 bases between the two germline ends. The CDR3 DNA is TGCGCCAGCAGCCAAGAAATCGGGGGGATCTATGGCTACACCTTC. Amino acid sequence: CASSQEIGGIYGYTF.

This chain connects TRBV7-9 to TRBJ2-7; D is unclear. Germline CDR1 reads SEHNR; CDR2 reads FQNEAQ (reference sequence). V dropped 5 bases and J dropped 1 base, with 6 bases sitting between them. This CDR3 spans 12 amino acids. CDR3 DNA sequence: TGTGCCAGCAGCCCCAAATCCTACGAGCAGTACTTC. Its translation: CASSPKSYEQYF.

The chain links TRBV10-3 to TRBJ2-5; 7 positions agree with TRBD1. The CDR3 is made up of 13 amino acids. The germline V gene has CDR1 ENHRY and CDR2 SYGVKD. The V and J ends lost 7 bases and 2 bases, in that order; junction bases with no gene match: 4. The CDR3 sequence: CAINNRGQETQYF. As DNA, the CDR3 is TGTGCCATCAATAACAGGGGACAAGAGACCCAGTACTTC.

In DNA, the CDR3 is TGTGCCAGCAACGAGGGGCAGGGGGCGCTTTTCGGCTACACCTTC. This codes for CASNEGQGALFGYTF. The chain couples TRBV27 to TRBJ1-2, with 8 bases matching TRBD1. This CDR3 comprises 15 residues. V trimming: 7 bases; J trimming: 8 bases; junction bases outside the gene matches: 15. The germline V gene has CDR1 MNHEY and CDR2 SMNVEV (reference sequence).

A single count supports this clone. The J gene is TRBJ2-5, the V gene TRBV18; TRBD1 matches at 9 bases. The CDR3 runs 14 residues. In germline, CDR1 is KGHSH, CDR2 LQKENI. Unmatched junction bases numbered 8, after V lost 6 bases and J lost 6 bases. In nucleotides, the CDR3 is TGTGCCAGCTCCCCGAGGGACAGGGAGAAGACCCAGTACTTC. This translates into CASSPRDREKTQYF. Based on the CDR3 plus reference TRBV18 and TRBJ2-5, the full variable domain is NAGVMQNPRHLVRRRGQEARLRCSPMKGHSHVYWYRQLPEEGLKFMVYLQKENIIDESGMPKERFSAEFPKEGPSILRIQQVVRGDSAAYFCASSPRDREKTQYFGPGTRLLVL.

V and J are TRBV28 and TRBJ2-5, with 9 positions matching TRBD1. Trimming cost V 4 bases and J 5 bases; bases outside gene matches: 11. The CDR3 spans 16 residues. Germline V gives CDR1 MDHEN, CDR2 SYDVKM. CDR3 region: CASSSSTGGSWETQYF. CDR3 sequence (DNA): TGTGCCAGCAGTTCGTCCACAGGGGGCTCATGGGAGACCCAGTACTTC.

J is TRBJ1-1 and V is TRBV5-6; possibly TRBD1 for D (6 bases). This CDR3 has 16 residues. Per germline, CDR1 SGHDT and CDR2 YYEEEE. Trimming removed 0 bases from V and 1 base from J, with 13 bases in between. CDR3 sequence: CASSLVGGRGNTEAFF. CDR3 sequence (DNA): TGTGCCAGCAGCTTGGTAGGAGGCAGGGGGAACACTGAAGCTTTCTTT.